Shown below are 6 T cell receptor beta chains from a single sample sequenced in a study of T cell responses to AZD1222 COVID-19 vaccine. Produced via immunoSEQ multiplex PCR; TCRdb's table is partial and in-frame only. The sample has around 150,000 clones, 94% seen once. The sample was peripheral blood, taken on day 0 of AZD1222 vaccination. The receptors here all came from an adult in good health.

This clone was found once. V is TRBV27 and J is TRBJ1-4, with 7 bases fitting TRBD1. CDR1 and CDR2 (germline): MNHEY, SMNVEV (reference sequence). Germline trimming cut 6 bases from V and 7 bases from J; bases unmatched to any gene: 8. The CDR3 is 14 residues long. The CDR3 protein is CASRRDRAGEKLFF. The CDR3 DNA sequence: TGTGCCAGCAGAAGAGACAGGGCGGGTGAAAAACTGTTTTTT.

The rearrangement joins TRBV7-9 to TRBJ1-2; no firm D call. The CDR3 is 16 residues long. Between the trimmed V and J ends, which lost 3 bases and 0 bases, there was a span of 14 bases. Germline lookup yields CDR1 SEHNR and CDR2 FQNEAQ (reference sequence). CDR3 sequence: CASSFEAGTPNYGYTF. CDR3 DNA sequence: TGTGCCAGCAGCTTCGAGGCAGGAACACCTAACTATGGCTACACCTTC.

This clone showed up just once. The chain joins TRBV5-1 to TRBJ2-7; no clear D. Trimming removed 3 bases at V and 4 bases at J, with 11 bases between. Germline CDR1 reads SGHRS; CDR2 reads YFSETQ. The CDR3 sequence is 13 residues long. CDR3 DNA: TGCGCCAGCAGCTCCGGCGGAGAGTACGAGCAGTACTTC. Encoded protein: CASSSGGEYEQYF.

V and J are TRBV9 and TRBJ2-1; D possibly corresponds to TRBD2 (5 bases). CDR1 is SGDLS, CDR2 YYNGEE, per germline. Trimming pared 6 bases from V and 6 bases from J, leaving 22 bases between. The CDR3 loop spans 16 amino acids. The CDR3 loop is CASKPPAGATFNEQFF. The CDR3 nucleotides read TGTGCCAGCAAGCCCCCGGCGGGTGCTACTTTCAATGAGCAGTTCTTC.

The chain carries TRBV7-9 and TRBJ1-5; D might be TRBD1 (5 bases). Germline V gene sequence: CDR1 SEHNR, CDR2 FQNEAQ (reference sequence). V lost 5 bases, J lost 4 bases, and 12 bases lay in between. The CDR3 sequence is 14 residues long. CDR3: CASSPSGGNQPQHF. As DNA, the CDR3 is TGTGCCAGCAGCCCCTCGGGGGGGAATCAGCCCCAGCATTTT.

Only one count was recorded for this clone. The chain links TRBV10-2 to TRBJ1-2, with TRBD1 identical over 11 bases. J lost 6 bases, V lost 9 bases, and 6 bases had no gene match. The CDR3 spans 13 residues. Germline V gives CDR1 WSHSY, CDR2 SAAADI. CDR3 nucleotide sequence: TGCGCCAGTGGGACAGGGGGTCCGGATGGCTACACCTTC. It encodes CASGTGGPDGYTF.